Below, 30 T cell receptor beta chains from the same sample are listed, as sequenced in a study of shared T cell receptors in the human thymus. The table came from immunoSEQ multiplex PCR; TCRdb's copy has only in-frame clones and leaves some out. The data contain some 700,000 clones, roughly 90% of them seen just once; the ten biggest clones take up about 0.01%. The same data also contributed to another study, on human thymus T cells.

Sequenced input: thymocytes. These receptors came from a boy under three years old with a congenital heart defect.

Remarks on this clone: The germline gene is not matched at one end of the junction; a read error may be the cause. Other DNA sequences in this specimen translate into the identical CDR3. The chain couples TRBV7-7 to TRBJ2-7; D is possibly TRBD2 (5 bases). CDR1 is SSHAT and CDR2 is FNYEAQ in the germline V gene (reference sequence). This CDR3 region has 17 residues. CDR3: CASSLVGVGWSSYEQYF. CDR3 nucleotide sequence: TGCGCTAGCAGCTTAGTTGGAGTTGGGTGGTCCTCCTACGAGCAGTACTTC.

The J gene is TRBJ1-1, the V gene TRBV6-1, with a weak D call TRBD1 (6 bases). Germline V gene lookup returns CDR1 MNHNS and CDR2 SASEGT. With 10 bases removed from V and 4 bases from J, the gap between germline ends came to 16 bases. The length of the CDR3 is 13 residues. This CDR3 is CATDGRGITEAFF. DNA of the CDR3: TGTGCCACCGATGGAAGGGGGATCACTGAAGCTTTCTTT.

The CDR3 region is CASSQDREETQYF. The DNA of the CDR3 is TGTGCCAGCTCTCAAGACAGGGAAGAGACCCAGTACTTC. This sequence joins TRBV18 and TRBJ2-5, with 7 bases aligning to TRBD1. The CDR3 is made up of 13 amino acids. V lost 6 bases and J lost 3; bases outside the gene matches: 4. From germline, CDR1 is KGHSH and CDR2 LQKENI. Together with reference TRBV18 and TRBJ2-5, the CDR3 gives the full variable domain: NAGVMQNPRHLVRRRGQEARLRCSPMKGHSHVYWYRQLPEEGLKFMVYLQKENIIDESGMPKERFSAEFPKEGPSILRIQQVVRGDSAAYFCASSQDREETQYFGPGTRLLVL.

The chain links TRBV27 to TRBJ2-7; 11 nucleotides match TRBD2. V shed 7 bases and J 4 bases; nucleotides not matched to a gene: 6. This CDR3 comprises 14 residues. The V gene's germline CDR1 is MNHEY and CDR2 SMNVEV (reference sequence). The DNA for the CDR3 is TGTGCCAGCAAGCTACTAGCGGGAGTTTACGAGCAGTACTTC. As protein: CASKLLAGVYEQYF.

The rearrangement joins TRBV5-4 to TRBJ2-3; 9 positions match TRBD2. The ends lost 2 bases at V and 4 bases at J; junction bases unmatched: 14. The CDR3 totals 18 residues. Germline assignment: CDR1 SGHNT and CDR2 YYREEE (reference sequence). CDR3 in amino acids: CASSFAWIAGVGPDTQYF. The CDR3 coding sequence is TGTGCCAGCAGCTTTGCGTGGATAGCGGGAGTGGGTCCAGATACGCAGTATTTT.

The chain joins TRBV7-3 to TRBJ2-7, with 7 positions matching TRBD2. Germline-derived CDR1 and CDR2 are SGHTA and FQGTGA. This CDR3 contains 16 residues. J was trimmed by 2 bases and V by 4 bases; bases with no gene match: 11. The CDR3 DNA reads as TGTGCCAGCAGCTCCCCCCCCCGGGGACTACCCTACGAGCAGTACTTC. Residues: CASSSPPRGLPYEQYF.

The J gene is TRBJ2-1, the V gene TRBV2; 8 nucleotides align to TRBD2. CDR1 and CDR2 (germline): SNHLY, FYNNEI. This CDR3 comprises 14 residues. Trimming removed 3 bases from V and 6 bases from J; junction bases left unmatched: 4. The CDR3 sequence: CASSDLAGPNEQFF. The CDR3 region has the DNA TGTGCCAGCAGTGATTTAGCGGGACCCAATGAGCAGTTCTTC.

CDR3 coding DNA: TGCGCCAGCAGCAACCCACTAGCGGGAGGATTAGGGTACAATGAGCAGTTCTTC. Its protein product is CASSNPLAGGLGYNEQFF. This chain uses TRBV5-1 with TRBJ2-1; 12 nucleotides line up with TRBD2. Germline V gene lookup returns CDR1 SGHRS and CDR2 YFSETQ. The CDR3 consists of 18 residues. The V gene end was trimmed by 4 bases and the J gene end by 4 bases; junction bases not matched to a gene: 12.

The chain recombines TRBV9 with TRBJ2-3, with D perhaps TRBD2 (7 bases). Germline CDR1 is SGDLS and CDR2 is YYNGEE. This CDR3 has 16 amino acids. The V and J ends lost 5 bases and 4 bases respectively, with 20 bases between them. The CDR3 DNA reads TGTGCCAGCAGTGCCAAGGGGGGAGGGCCACCAGATACGCAGTATTTT. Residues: CASSAKGGGPPDTQYF.

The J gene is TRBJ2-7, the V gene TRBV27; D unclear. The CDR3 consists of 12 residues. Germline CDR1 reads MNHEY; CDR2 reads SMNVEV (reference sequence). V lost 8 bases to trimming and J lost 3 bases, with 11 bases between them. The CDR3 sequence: CASGRVRYEQYF. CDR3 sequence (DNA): TGTGCCAGCGGCCGGGTCCGCTACGAGCAGTACTTC.

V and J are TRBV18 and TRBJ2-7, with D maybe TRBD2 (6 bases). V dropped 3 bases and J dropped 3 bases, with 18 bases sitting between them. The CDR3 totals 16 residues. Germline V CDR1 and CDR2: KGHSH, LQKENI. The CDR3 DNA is TGTGCCAGCTCACCCTCCCCGGAGGGAAGGAGCTACGAGCAGTACTTC. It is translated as CASSPSPEGRSYEQYF.

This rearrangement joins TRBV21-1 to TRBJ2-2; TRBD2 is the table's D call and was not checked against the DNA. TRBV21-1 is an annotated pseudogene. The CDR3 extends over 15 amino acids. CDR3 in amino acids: CASRDYTRNTGELFF. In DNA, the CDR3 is TGTGCCAGCAGGGACTACACTAGGAACACCGGGGAGCTGTTTTTT.

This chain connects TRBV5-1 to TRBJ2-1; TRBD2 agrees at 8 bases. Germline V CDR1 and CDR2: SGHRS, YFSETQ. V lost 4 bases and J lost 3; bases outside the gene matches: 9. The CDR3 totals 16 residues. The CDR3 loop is CASSPGGTRGYNEQFF. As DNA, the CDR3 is TGCGCCAGCAGCCCGGGAGGGACTAGGGGCTACAATGAGCAGTTCTTC.

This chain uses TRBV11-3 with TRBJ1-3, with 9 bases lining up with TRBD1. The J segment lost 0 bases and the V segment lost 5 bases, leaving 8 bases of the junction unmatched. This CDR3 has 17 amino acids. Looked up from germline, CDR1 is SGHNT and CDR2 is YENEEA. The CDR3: CASSPTGTGYSGNTIYF. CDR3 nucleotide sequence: TGTGCCAGCAGCCCTACCGGGACAGGGTACTCTGGAAACACCATATATTTT. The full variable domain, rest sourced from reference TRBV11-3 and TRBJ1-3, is EAGVVQSPRYKIIEKKQPVAFWCNPISGHNTLYWYLQNLGQGPELLIRYENEEAVDDSQLPKDRFSAERLKGVDSTLKIQPAELGDSAVYLCASSPTGTGYSGNTIYFGEGSWLTVV.

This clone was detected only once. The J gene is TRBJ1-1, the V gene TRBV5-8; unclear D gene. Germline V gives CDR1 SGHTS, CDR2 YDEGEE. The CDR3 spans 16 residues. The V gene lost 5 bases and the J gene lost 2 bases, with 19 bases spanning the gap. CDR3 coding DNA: TGTGCCAGCAGGCCCCTCCCCCCAGGTCATAACACTGAAGCTTTCTTT. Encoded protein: CASRPLPPGHNTEAFF.

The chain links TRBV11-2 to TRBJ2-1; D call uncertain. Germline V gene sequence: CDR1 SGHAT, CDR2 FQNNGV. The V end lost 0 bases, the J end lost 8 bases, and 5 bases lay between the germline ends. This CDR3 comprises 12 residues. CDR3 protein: CASSLDLYEQFF. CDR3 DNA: TGTGCCAGCAGCTTAGATCTCTATGAGCAGTTCTTC.

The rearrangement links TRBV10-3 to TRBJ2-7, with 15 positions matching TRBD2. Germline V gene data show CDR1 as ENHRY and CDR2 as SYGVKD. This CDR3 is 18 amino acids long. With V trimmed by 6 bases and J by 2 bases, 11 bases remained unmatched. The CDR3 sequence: CAISYGTSGRSSPYEQYF. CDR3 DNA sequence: TGTGCCATCAGCTACGGGACTAGCGGGAGGAGTAGCCCCTACGAGCAGTACTTC.

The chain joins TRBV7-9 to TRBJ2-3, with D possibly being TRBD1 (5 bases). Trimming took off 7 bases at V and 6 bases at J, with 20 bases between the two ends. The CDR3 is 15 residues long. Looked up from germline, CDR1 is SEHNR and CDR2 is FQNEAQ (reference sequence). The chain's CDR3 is CASTPLQARIDTQYF. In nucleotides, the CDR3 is TGTGCCAGCACCCCTCTACAGGCTCGGATCGATACGCAGTATTTT.

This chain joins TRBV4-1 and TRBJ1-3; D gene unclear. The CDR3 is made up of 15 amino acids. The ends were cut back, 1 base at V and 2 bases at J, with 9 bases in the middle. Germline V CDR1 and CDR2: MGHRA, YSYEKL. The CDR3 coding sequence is TGCGCCAGCAGCCAAGTGCGGGTGGCTGGAAACACCATATATTTT. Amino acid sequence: CASSQVRVAGNTIYF.

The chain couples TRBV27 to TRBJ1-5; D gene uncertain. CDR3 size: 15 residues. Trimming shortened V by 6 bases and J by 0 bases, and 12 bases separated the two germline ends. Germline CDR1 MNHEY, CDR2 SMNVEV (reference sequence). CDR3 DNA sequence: TGTGCCAGCAGGAGGTTGGAACATAGCAATCAGCCCCAGCATTTT. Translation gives CASRRLEHSNQPQHF.

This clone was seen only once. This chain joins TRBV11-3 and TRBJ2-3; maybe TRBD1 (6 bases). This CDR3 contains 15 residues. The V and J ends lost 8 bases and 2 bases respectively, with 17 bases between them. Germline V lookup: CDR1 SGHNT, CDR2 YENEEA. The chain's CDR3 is CASSSRGWITDTQYF. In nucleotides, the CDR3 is TGTGCCAGCTCCTCGAGGGGGTGGATCACAGATACGCAGTATTTT.

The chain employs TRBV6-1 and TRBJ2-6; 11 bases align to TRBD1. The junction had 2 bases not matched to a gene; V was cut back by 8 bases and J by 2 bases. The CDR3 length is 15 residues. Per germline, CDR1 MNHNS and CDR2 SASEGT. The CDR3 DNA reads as TGTGCCAGCGGGACAGGGGGTGCTGGGGCCAACGTCCTGACTTTC. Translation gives CASGTGGAGANVLTF.

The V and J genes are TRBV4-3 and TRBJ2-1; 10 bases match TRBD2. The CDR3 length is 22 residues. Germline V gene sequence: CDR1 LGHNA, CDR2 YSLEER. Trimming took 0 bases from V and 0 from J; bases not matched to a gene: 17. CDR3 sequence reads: CASSQDVMLAGAEAPSYNEQFF. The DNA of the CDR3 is TGCGCCAGCAGCCAAGATGTCATGCTAGCGGGAGCCGAGGCCCCCTCCTACAATGAGCAGTTCTTC.

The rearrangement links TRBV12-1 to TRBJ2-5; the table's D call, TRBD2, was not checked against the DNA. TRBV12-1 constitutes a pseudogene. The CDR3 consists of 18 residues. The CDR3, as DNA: TGTGCCAGCAGCCGGACTAGCGGGAGAGTGGGGGACCAAGAGACCCAGTACTTC. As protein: CASSRTSGRVGDQETQYF.

The CDR3 is CASSPGSGWATGELFF. CDR3 nucleotides: TGTGCCAGCAGCCCCGGGAGCGGGTGGGCCACCGGGGAGCTGTTTTTT. This chain connects TRBV28 to TRBJ2-2; maybe TRBD2 (6 bases). Germline CDR1 MDHEN, CDR2 SYDVKM. V dropped 6 bases and J dropped 4 bases, with 18 bases sitting between them. The CDR3 contains 16 residues. Looking up the rest from reference TRBV28 and TRBJ2-2 gives the full variable domain: DVKVTQSSRYLVKRTGEKVFLECVQDMDHENMFWYRQDPGLGLRLIYFSYDVKMKEKGDIPEGYSVSREKKERFSLILESASTNQTSMYLCASSPGSGWATGELFFGEGSRLTVL.

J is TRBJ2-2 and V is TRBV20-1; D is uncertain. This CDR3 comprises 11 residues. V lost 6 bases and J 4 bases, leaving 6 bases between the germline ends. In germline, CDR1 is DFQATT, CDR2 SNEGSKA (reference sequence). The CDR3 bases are TGCAGTGCAGACTTCACCGGGGAGCTGTTTTTT. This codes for CSADFTGELFF.

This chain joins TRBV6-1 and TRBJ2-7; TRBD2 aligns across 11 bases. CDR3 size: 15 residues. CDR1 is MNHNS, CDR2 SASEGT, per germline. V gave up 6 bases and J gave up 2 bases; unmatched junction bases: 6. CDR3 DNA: TGTGCCAGCAGCTTAGGACTAGCGGGTACCTACGAGCAGTACTTC. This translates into CASSLGLAGTYEQYF.

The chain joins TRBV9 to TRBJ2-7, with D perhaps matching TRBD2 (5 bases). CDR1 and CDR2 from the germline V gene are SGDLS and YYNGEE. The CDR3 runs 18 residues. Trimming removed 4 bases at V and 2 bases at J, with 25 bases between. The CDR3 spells CASSPGLVGRRMAYEQYF. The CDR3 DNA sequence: TGTGCCAGCAGCCCGGGTCTAGTCGGCAGGAGGATGGCCTACGAGCAGTACTTC.

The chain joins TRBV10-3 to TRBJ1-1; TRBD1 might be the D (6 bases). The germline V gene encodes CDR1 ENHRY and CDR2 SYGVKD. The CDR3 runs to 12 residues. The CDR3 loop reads CALETGNTEAFF. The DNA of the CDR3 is TGTGCGTTGGAGACAGGGAACACTGAAGCTTTCTTT.

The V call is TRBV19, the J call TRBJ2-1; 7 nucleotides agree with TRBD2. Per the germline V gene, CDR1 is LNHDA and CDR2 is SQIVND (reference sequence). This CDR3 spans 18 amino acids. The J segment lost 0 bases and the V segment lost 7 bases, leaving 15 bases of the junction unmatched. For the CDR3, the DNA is TGTGCCAGTATTGAGGTCGGGAGGCCCCCTGGCTCCTACAATGAGCAGTTCTTC. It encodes CASIEVGRPPGSYNEQFF.